This T cell receptor (beta chain) was observed in a study of T cell repertoires in cytomegalovirus infection. Study-wide context: Both CMV infection and a matching HLA type were indicated by public TCR beta signatures. Study conclusions and caveats: The ex vivo response showed dominance by HLA-C-restricted CMV-specific TCR beta clonotypes. Frequencies of public TCR beta families were cumulated, and this identified carriers of CMV plus the relevant HLA.

This clonotype was found a few times. The antigen remains unidentified. Each CDR3 protein gets one entry after TCRdb re-called the reads with MiXCR. Altogether over 450,000 distinct CDR3 sequences are present, approximately 10% being singletons, with the ten largest covering about a tenth. Germline values: CDR1 MNHEY, CDR2 SVGAGI. This CDR3 is built from 14 residues. Trimming pared 2 bases from V and 2 bases from J, leaving 10 bases between. The sequencing sample was made of PBMCs. The clonotype comes from a human donor in good health (CMV status not recorded). Some clones in this sample may be carry-over from other donors' samples. The rearrangement uses TRBV6-5 and TRBJ2-7, with a possible D match to TRBD1 (5 bases). The CDR3 loop reads CASSYGRTTYEQYF. In nucleotides, the CDR3 is TGTGCCAGCAGTTACGGCAGGACAACCTACGAGCAGTACTTC.